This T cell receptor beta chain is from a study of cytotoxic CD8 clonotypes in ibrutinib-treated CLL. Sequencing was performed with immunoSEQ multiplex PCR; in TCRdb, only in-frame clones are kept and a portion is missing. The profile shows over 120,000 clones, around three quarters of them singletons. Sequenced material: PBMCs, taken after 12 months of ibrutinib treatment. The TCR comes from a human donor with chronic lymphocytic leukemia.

CDR3 protein: CASSPWDRGSTYEQYF. The CDR3 DNA sequence: TGTGCCAGCAGCCCCTGGGACAGGGGTTCAACCTACGAGCAGTACTTC. V gene TRBV7-2 combines with J gene TRBJ2-7, with 10 bases lining up with TRBD1. V was clipped by 5 bases and J by 2 bases; unmatched bases: 9. Germline assignment: CDR1 SGHTA and CDR2 FQGNSA. This CDR3 comprises 16 residues.